These T cell receptor beta chains were read from a single sample in a study of regulatory T cells in long-lasting Graves disease. TCRdb itself ran the multiplex PCR reads through MiXCR, one entry per CDR3 protein. The sample holds 300,000 to 500,000 distinct CDR3 sequences, about 20% seen once. The sequences come from peripheral blood mononuclear cells (PBMCs), collected when the disease was refractory, from a patient treated with antithyroid drugs. Receptors originate from a female donor with Graves disease. Each CDR3 is given with its conserved first and last residue. D genes are given only for firm matches. Clone size is not always given. Where it is, it says once, few, many or a class for expanded clones.

J gene: TRBJ2-2; D gene: .; clone size: .; V gene: TRBV20-1; CDR3 protein: CSARVATGELFF; CDR3 DNA: TGCAGTGCTAGAGTAGCGACCGGGGAGCTGTTTTTT
J gene: TRBJ2-7; D gene: TRBD2; clone size: .; V gene: TRBV5-1; CDR3 protein: CASSPSGRAMSNEQYF; CDR3 DNA: TGCGCCAGCAGCCCCAGCGGGAGGGCCATGAGTAATGAGCAGTACTTC
J gene: TRBJ2-1; D gene: .; clone size: once; V gene: TRBV27; CDR3 protein: CASTPRGGGVYNEQFF; CDR3 DNA: TGTGCCAGCACCCCCCGTGGCGGTGGGGTTTACAATGAGCAGTTCTTC
J gene: TRBJ1-5; D gene: .; clone size: many; V gene: TRBV19; CDR3 protein: CASSMWYSGAVHQPQHF; CDR3 DNA: TGTGCCAGTAGTATGTGGTATTCGGGAGCGGTCCATCAGCCCCAGCATTTT
J gene: TRBJ1-2; D gene: .; clone size: few; V gene: TRBV30; CDR3 protein: CAWRGVLRDMYGYTF; CDR3 DNA: TGTGCCTGGAGGGGGGTGTTGAGGGACATGTATGGCTACACCTTC
J gene: TRBJ2-7; D gene: .; clone size: .; V gene: TRBV10-1; CDR3 protein: CARKGSYEQYF; CDR3 DNA: TGCGCCAGGAAGGGCTCCTACGAGCAGTACTTC
J gene: TRBJ2-7; D gene: .; clone size: many; V gene: TRBV28; CDR3 protein: CASGRQGLAYEQYF; CDR3 DNA: TGTGCCAGCGGACGACAGGGACTGGCCTACGAGCAGTACTTC
J gene: TRBJ1-1; D gene: .; clone size: many; V gene: TRBV20-1; CDR3 protein: CSAGGTGNTEAFF; CDR3 DNA: TGCAGTGCTGGGGGGACGGGGAACACTGAAGCTTTCTTT
J gene: TRBJ2-7; D gene: .; clone size: many; V gene: TRBV7-9; CDR3 protein: CASGEYYEQYF; CDR3 DNA: TGTGCCAGCGGCGAATACTACGAGCAGTACTTC
J gene: TRBJ2-7; D gene: .; clone size: .; V gene: TRBV28; CDR3 protein: CASSDPPSSYEQYF; CDR3 DNA: TGTGCCAGCAGCGACCCTCCAAGCTCCTACGAGCAGTACTTC
J gene: TRBJ1-1; D gene: .; clone size: many; V gene: TRBV12-3/TRBV12-4; CDR3 protein: CASSESSFPLTEAFF; CDR3 DNA: TGTGCCAGCTCGGAAAGTAGTTTTCCACTCACTGAAGCTTTCTTT
J gene: TRBJ2-5; D gene: .; clone size: .; V gene: TRBV7-9; CDR3 protein: CASSLTTGGETQYF; CDR3 DNA: TGTGCCAGCAGCCTGACGACAGGAGGGGAGACCCAGTACTTC
J gene: TRBJ2-4; D gene: .; clone size: .; V gene: TRBV5-1; CDR3 protein: CASSPTVAKNIQYF; CDR3 DNA: TGCGCCAGCAGCCCGACAGTAGCCAAAAACATTCAGTACTTC
J gene: TRBJ1-1; D gene: TRBD1; clone size: many; V gene: TRBV6-5; CDR3 protein: CASSYSYRGVGRNMNTEAFF; CDR3 DNA: TGTGCCAGCAGTTACTCTTACAGGGGGGTGGGAAGGAACATGAACACTGAAGCTTTCTTT
J gene: TRBJ2-1; D gene: TRBD2; clone size: few; V gene: TRBV3-1; CDR3 protein: CASSQVGGVAGINEQFF; CDR3 DNA: TGTGCCAGCAGCCAAGTAGGTGGAGTAGCGGGAATCAATGAGCAGTTCTTC
J gene: TRBJ2-2; D gene: .; clone size: .; V gene: TRBV5-1; CDR3 protein: CASSLGGDTVTGELFF; CDR3 DNA: TGCGCCAGCAGCTTGGGAGGGGATACCGTCACCGGGGAGCTGTTTTTT
J gene: TRBJ2-7; D gene: TRBD1; clone size: few; V gene: TRBV3-1; CDR3 protein: CASSKSDRGTNEQYF; CDR3 DNA: TGTGCCAGCAGCAAATCGGACAGGGGGACCAACGAGCAGTACTTC
J gene: TRBJ2-5; D gene: TRBD1; clone size: .; V gene: TRBV29-1; CDR3 protein: CSVPNPGQGGFQYF; CDR3 DNA: TGCAGCGTCCCAAACCCGGGACAGGGAGGGTTCCAGTACTTC
J gene: TRBJ2-7; D gene: TRBD1; clone size: .; V gene: TRBV14; CDR3 protein: CASSQIESGQGIDEQYF; CDR3 DNA: TGTGCCAGCAGTCAAATCGAATCGGGACAGGGAATCGACGAGCAGTACTTC
J gene: TRBJ1-4; D gene: .; clone size: .; V gene: TRBV29-1; CDR3 protein: CSVEGARGLFF; CDR3 DNA: TGCAGCGTTGAAGGAGCGAGGGGACTGTTTTTT
J gene: TRBJ2-3; D gene: TRBD2; clone size: .; V gene: TRBV10-2; CDR3 protein: CASSDFGTRMRTDTQYF; CDR3 DNA: TGCGCCAGCAGTGATTTCGGGACTAGGATGCGGACAGATACGCAGTATTTT
J gene: TRBJ2-1; D gene: .; clone size: .; V gene: TRBV19; CDR3 protein: CASSGGRAGYNEQFF; CDR3 DNA: TGTGCCAGTAGTGGTGGGAGAGCCGGTTACAATGAGCAGTTCTTC
J gene: TRBJ2-7; D gene: TRBD1; clone size: few; V gene: TRBV20-1; CDR3 protein: CSVPVTGVYEQYF; CDR3 DNA: TGCAGTGTTCCCGTGACAGGGGTCTACGAGCAGTACTTC
J gene: TRBJ2-7; D gene: .; clone size: many; V gene: TRBV6-2/TRBV6-3; CDR3 protein: CASTGSHYEQYF; CDR3 DNA: TGTGCCAGCACCGGGAGCCACTACGAGCAGTACTTC
J gene: TRBJ2-2; D gene: .; clone size: .; V gene: TRBV6-2/TRBV6-3; CDR3 protein: CASSYGFRSTGELFF; CDR3 DNA: TGTGCCAGCAGTTACGGATTTCGAAGCACCGGGGAGCTGTTTTTT
J gene: TRBJ2-7; D gene: .; clone size: many; V gene: TRBV11-2; CDR3 protein: CASSLVFSKADRLYEQYF; CDR3 DNA: TGTGCCAGCAGCTTAGTTTTTTCTAAGGCGGACAGACTCTACGAGCAGTACTTC
J gene: TRBJ1-1; D gene: .; clone size: few; V gene: TRBV24-1; CDR3 protein: CATSDPGQGEAEAFF; CDR3 DNA: TGTGCCACCAGTGATCCCGGGCAGGGAGAGGCTGAAGCTTTCTTT
J gene: TRBJ1-5; D gene: .; clone size: .; V gene: TRBV20-1; CDR3 protein: CSARPGSPFDFSNQPQHF; CDR3 DNA: TGCAGTGCTCGCCCCGGGTCCCCTTTCGACTTTAGCAATCAGCCCCAGCATTTT
J gene: TRBJ2-2; D gene: .; clone size: .; V gene: TRBV27; CDR3 protein: CASSLCPVHGELFF; CDR3 DNA: TGTGCCAGCAGTTTATGTCCTGTTCACGGGGAGCTGTTTTTT
J gene: TRBJ2-7; D gene: TRBD1; clone size: .; V gene: TRBV6-2/TRBV6-3; CDR3 protein: CASSFPGQGKGSGGSYEQYF; CDR3 DNA: TGTGCCAGCAGCTTTCCGGGACAGGGGAAGGGTTCGGGGGGGTCCTACGAGCAGTACTTC
J gene: TRBJ1-2; D gene: .; clone size: few; V gene: TRBV20-1; CDR3 protein: CSARGDGDKYGYAF; CDR3 DNA: TGCAGTGCTAGAGGGGACGGGGACAAGTATGGCTACGCCTTC
J gene: TRBJ1-2; D gene: .; clone size: .; V gene: TRBV11-2; CDR3 protein: CASSQNTGYGYTF; CDR3 DNA: TGCGCCAGCAGCCAAAATACAGGGTATGGCTACACCTTC
J gene: TRBJ2-5; D gene: .; clone size: few; V gene: TRBV7-2; CDR3 protein: CASSYAGTPGETQYF; CDR3 DNA: TGTGCCAGCAGTTACGCCGGGACACCAGGGGAGACCCAGTACTTC
J gene: TRBJ1-2; D gene: .; clone size: many; V gene: TRBV11-2; CDR3 protein: CASSPGTASRGYTF; CDR3 DNA: TGTGCCAGCAGCCCGGGGACGGCGAGTCGGGGCTACACCTTC
J gene: TRBJ2-7; D gene: .; clone size: few; V gene: TRBV6-1; CDR3 protein: CASSGLWDTGSPEQYF; CDR3 DNA: TGTGCCAGCAGTGGCCTTTGGGACACCGGCAGTCCCGAGCAGTACTTC
J gene: TRBJ2-5; D gene: .; clone size: .; V gene: TRBV6-5; CDR3 protein: CASSYSIAYQETQYF; CDR3 DNA: TGTGCCAGCAGTTACTCGATAGCGTACCAAGAGACCCAGTACTTC
J gene: TRBJ2-2; D gene: .; clone size: .; V gene: TRBV6-1; CDR3 protein: CASSVIPHTGELFF; CDR3 DNA: TGTGCCAGCAGTGTGATTCCACACACCGGGGAGCTGTTTTTT
J gene: TRBJ2-1; D gene: .; clone size: many; V gene: TRBV2; CDR3 protein: CASSVSPANEQFF; CDR3 DNA: TGTGCCAGCAGTGTCTCTCCAGCCAATGAGCAGTTCTTC
J gene: TRBJ2-4; D gene: .; clone size: .; V gene: TRBV10-3; CDR3 protein: CAISDGVAKNIQYF; CDR3 DNA: TGTGCCATCAGTGATGGAGTTGCCAAAAACATTCAGTACTTC
J gene: TRBJ1-1; D gene: .; clone size: many; V gene: TRBV28; CDR3 protein: CASSLERSFNTEAFF; CDR3 DNA: TGTGCCAGCAGTTTGGAGAGGAGCTTCAACACTGAAGCTTTCTTT
J gene: TRBJ2-1; D gene: TRBD2; clone size: .; V gene: TRBV28; CDR3 protein: CASRLAGVGEQFF; CDR3 DNA: TGTGCCAGCAGACTAGCGGGAGTAGGTGAGCAGTTCTTC
J gene: TRBJ1-2; D gene: .; clone size: many; V gene: TRBV2; CDR3 protein: CASLPGARENYGYTF; CDR3 DNA: TGTGCCAGCTTGCCGGGGGCCAGGGAAAACTATGGCTACACCTTC
J gene: TRBJ1-1; D gene: .; clone size: .; V gene: TRBV3-2; CDR3 protein: CASSQSGQGETEAFF; CDR3 DNA: TGTGCCAGCAGCCAAAGTGGACAGGGAGAAACTGAAGCTTTCTTT
J gene: TRBJ2-7; D gene: .; clone size: many; V gene: TRBV2; CDR3 protein: CASSEYLRGFSEQYF; CDR3 DNA: TGTGCCAGCAGTGAATATCTCAGAGGCTTCTCCGAGCAGTACTTC
J gene: TRBJ1-6; D gene: TRBD1; clone size: few; V gene: TRBV20-1; CDR3 protein: CSASGQGKNSPLHF; CDR3 DNA: TGCAGTGCATCGGGACAGGGCAAAAATTCACCCCTCCACTTT
J gene: TRBJ2-7; D gene: .; clone size: many; V gene: TRBV5-6; CDR3 protein: CASSFSTGSYEQYF; CDR3 DNA: TGTGCCAGCAGCTTCTCGACTGGATCCTACGAGCAGTACTTC
J gene: TRBJ1-2; D gene: TRBD1; clone size: .; V gene: TRBV16; CDR3 protein: CASSQLYSGQGGYTF; CDR3 DNA: TGTGCCAGCAGCCAACTTTACTCGGGACAGGGTGGCTACACCTTC
J gene: TRBJ2-5; D gene: TRBD2; clone size: .; V gene: TRBV27; CDR3 protein: CASSSSGLPQETQYF; CDR3 DNA: TGTGCCAGCAGTTCGTCGGGACTACCCCAAGAGACCCAGTACTTC
J gene: TRBJ1-1; D gene: .; clone size: few; V gene: TRBV6-1; CDR3 protein: CASSDDIPITEAFF; CDR3 DNA: TGTGCCAGCAGTGACGACATTCCAATCACTGAAGCTTTCTTT
J gene: TRBJ1-1; D gene: .; clone size: few; V gene: TRBV7-8; CDR3 protein: CASSLVSNGAATEAFF; CDR3 DNA: TGTGCCAGCAGCTTAGTGTCCAACGGGGCGGCCACTGAAGCTTTCTTT
J gene: TRBJ1-1; D gene: .; clone size: many; V gene: TRBV12-3/TRBV12-4; CDR3 protein: CASSHGTMNTEAFF; CDR3 DNA: TGTGCCAGCAGTCACGGGACCATGAACACTGAAGCTTTCTTT
J gene: TRBJ1-2; D gene: .; clone size: .; V gene: TRBV20-1; CDR3 protein: CSAPDGPDTF; CDR3 DNA: TGCAGTGCCCCAGATGGGCCCGACACCTTC
J gene: TRBJ2-5; D gene: .; clone size: .; V gene: TRBV15; CDR3 protein: CATSRDPETQYF; CDR3 DNA: TGTGCCACCAGCAGAGATCCGGAGACCCAGTACTTC
J gene: TRBJ1-4; D gene: TRBD1; clone size: .; V gene: TRBV6-5; CDR3 protein: CASSYGAGGNEKLFF; CDR3 DNA: TGTGCCAGCAGTTACGGGGCAGGGGGAAATGAAAAACTGTTTTTT
J gene: TRBJ1-4; D gene: .; clone size: .; V gene: TRBV2; CDR3 protein: CASSGEVEKLFF; CDR3 DNA: TGTGCCAGCAGTGGGGAGGTGGAAAAACTGTTTTTT